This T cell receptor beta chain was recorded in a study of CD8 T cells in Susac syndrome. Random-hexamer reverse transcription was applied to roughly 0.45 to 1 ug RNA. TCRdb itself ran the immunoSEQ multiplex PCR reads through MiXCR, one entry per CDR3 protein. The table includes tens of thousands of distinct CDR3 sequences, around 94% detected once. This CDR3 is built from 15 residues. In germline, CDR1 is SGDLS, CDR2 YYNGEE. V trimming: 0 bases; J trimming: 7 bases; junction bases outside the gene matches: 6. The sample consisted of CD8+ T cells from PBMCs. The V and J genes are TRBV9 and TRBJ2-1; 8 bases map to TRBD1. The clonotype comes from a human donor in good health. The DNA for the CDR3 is TGTGCCAGCAGCGTAGGCCAGGGGGCTTGGAATGAGCAGTTCTTC. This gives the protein CASSVGQGAWNEQFF.